A selection of T cell receptor beta chains follows, all from one sample in a study of blood T cell repertoires in COVID-19. The assay was immunoSEQ multiplex PCR, and TCRdb's table has in-frame clones only and misses some. This sample has approximately 530,000 clones, with around nine tenths found just once. The sample consisted of peripheral blood. These receptors all stem from a woman between 45 and 65 years old with COVID-19, enrolled during active disease. The CDR3 runs from the conserved cysteine through the conserved F or W. A D gene is named only where the DNA matches it firmly. Part of the rows lack a size; the others show once, few, many or a class for expanded clones.

>NA|TRBJ2-7|TRBV30|TRBD1
TGTGCCTGGAGGGCTCCGCGGACAGGGGGGGACGAGCAGTACTTC
CAWRAPRTGGDEQYF
>few|TRBJ1-3|TRBV30|TRBD1
TGTGCCTGGAGTGTACTACAGGGGTTTATCTCTGGAAACACCATATATTTT
CAWSVLQGFISGNTIYF
>NA|TRBJ1-6|TRBV5-1|NA
TGCGCCAGCAGCTTGGCGGGTATCCCCTATAATTCACCCCTCCACTTT
CASSLAGIPYNSPLHF
>NA|TRBJ2-3|TRBV29-1|NA
TGCAGCCGGACAGATAGCACAGATACGCAGTATTTT
CSRTDSTDTQYF
>few|TRBJ1-1|TRBV5-1|NA
TGCGCCAGCAGCTTGGAGTCCAGGGATACTGAAGCTTTCTTT
CASSLESRDTEAFF
>NA|TRBJ2-7|TRBV11-3|NA
TGTGCCAGCAGCTCCGGGGGCTACGAGCAGTACTTC
CASSSGGYEQYF
>NA|TRBJ2-7|TRBV4-1|NA
TGCGCCAGCAGCCAAGATCCGAGGTCCGGGGTAACGGGCGAGCAGTACTTC
CASSQDPRSGVTGEQYF
>few|TRBJ2-3|TRBV10-1|NA
TGCGCCAGCAGTGAGTCAGGGGGAAGAGGAGATACGCAGTATTTT
CASSESGGRGDTQYF
>NA|TRBJ2-7|TRBV27|NA
TGTGCCAGCGCCCAAGGAGGAACCTACGAGCAGTACTTC
CASAQGGTYEQYF
>NA|TRBJ1-2|TRBV5-6|NA
TGTGCCAGCAGCTTGGCGTCTGGCAGGGACTATGGCTACACCTTC
CASSLASGRDYGYTF
>NA|TRBJ2-3|TRBV19|TRBD1
TGTGCCAGTAGCTCCCGACAGGGTGCCTCTTTCACAGATACGCAGTATTTT
CASSSRQGASFTDTQYF
>NA|TRBJ1-2|TRBV29-1|TRBD1
TGCAGCGTTGAGAGGACAGGGGCGAAGAACTATGGCTACACCTTC
CSVERTGAKNYGYTF
>NA|TRBJ2-2|TRBV14|TRBD2
TGTGCCAGCAGCCAAGGGGTAGCGGGGGGCCGAAACACCGGGGAGCTGTTTTTT
CASSQGVAGGRNTGELFF
>NA|TRBJ2-5|TRBV14|NA
TGTGCCAGCAGCCAAGAATACAGGGCTTTCGGGGAGACCCAGTACTTC
CASSQEYRAFGETQYF
>NA|TRBJ1-5|TRBV3-1/TRBV3-2|NA
TGTGCCAGCAGCCAAGGGACATCAAGCAATCAGCCCCAGCATTTT
CASSQGTSSNQPQHF
>NA|TRBJ2-3|TRBV19|TRBD1
TGTGCCAGCCTACGGACAGGGCGAGGCATGGGGACAGGAGATACGCAGTATTTT
CASLRTGRGMGTGDTQYF
>NA|TRBJ2-3|TRBV27|NA
TGTGCCAGCAGTCCCCCCCCGATGGGAGGCACAGATACGCAGTATTTT
CASSPPPMGGTDTQYF
>NA|TRBJ1-2|TRBV27|TRBD1
TGTGCCAGCAGTTTGGGACAGGGGATGTATGGCTACACCTTC
CASSLGQGMYGYTF
>few|TRBJ1-5|TRBV18|NA
TGTGCCAGCTCCCAGGGGTTCAATCAGCCCCAGCATTTT
CASSQGFNQPQHF
>NA|TRBJ1-2|TRBV5-1|NA
TGCGCCAGCAGCTCCAACAGGGAGTACTATGGCTACACCTTC
CASSSNREYYGYTF
>NA|TRBJ1-2|TRBV20-1|NA
TGCAGTGCCACGATCTACGGTGGCTACACCTTC
CSATIYGGYTF
>NA|TRBJ2-5|TRBV20-1|NA
TGCAGTGCTAGTGGGCTGGCGGGAGAGACCCAGTACTTC
CSASGLAGETQYF
>NA|TRBJ2-1|TRBV5-1|TRBD1
TGCGCCAGCAGCTGGACAGGGGGCCGGGATGAGCAGTTCTTC
CASSWTGGRDEQFF
>NA|TRBJ2-1|TRBV5-6|NA
TGTGCCAGCAGCTTGAGACAGTTCTCCTACAATGAGCAGTTCTTC
CASSLRQFSYNEQFF
>NA|TRBJ1-4|TRBV4-1|NA
TGCGCCAGCAGCCAAGACGGGGAGCCAAATGAAAAACTGTTTTTT
CASSQDGEPNEKLFF
>many|TRBJ2-7|TRBV4-1|TRBD1
TGCGCCAGCAGCCAAGGGCCCTCGCTTCTGGGGGCACAGGGGCGAACCTACGAGCAGTACTTC
CASSQGPSLLGAQGRTYEQYF
>NA|TRBJ2-5|TRBV27|TRBD1
TGTGCCAGCAGTCCGGGACAGGGGGTAATGAGTCAAGAGACCCAGTACTTC
CASSPGQGVMSQETQYF
>NA|TRBJ1-5|TRBV2|NA
TGTGCCAGCAGTGAGGGCGGGAATAGCAATCAGCCCCAGCATTTT
CASSEGGNSNQPQHF
>NA|TRBJ2-1|TRBV11-3|NA
TGTGCCAGCAGCTTAAGCGATCCGCGGGGTGAGCAGTTCTTC
CASSLSDPRGEQFF
>few|TRBJ2-7|TRBV5-4|TRBD2
TGTGCCAGCAGTACCCTCCGGGGGGGCTCCTACGAGCAGTACTTC
CASSTLRGGSYEQYF
>once|TRBJ2-1|TRBV5-4|TRBD1
TGTGCCAGCAGCTTTGACAGGGATGAGCAGTTCTTC
CASSFDRDEQFF
>NA|TRBJ2-7|TRBV10-3|TRBD1
TGTGCCATCAGTGAGTTCCGGGACAGACCCTACGAGCAGTACTTC
CAISEFRDRPYEQYF
>NA|TRBJ1-1|TRBV18|TRBD1
TGTGCCAGCTCACCCCAAACAGGGGTGAACACTGAAGCTTTCTTT
CASSPQTGVNTEAFF
>NA|TRBJ1-2|TRBV2|TRBD1
TGTGCCAGCAGTCTTCGACAGGGTGGGAGCGGCTACACCTTC
CASSLRQGGSGYTF
>NA|TRBJ1-1|TRBV30|NA
TGTGCCTGGGGTACGGGGGGAGTAGTGATCTTT
CAWGTGGVVIF
>NA|TRBJ2-3|TRBV5-1|NA
TGCGCCAGCAGCTTCGAACAGGGTGAGACAGATACGCAGTATTTT
CASSFEQGETDTQYF
>few|TRBJ1-1|TRBV7-3|NA
TGTGCCAGCAGCTCTGACGCCACGGGGACTGAAGCTTTCTTT
CASSSDATGTEAFF
>NA|TRBJ2-1|TRBV7-8|TRBD1
TGTGCCAGCAGCCGCACAGGGGGCGCATGGAATGAGCAGTTCTTC
CASSRTGGAWNEQFF
>NA|TRBJ2-3|TRBV9|TRBD2
TGTGCCAGCAGCGTTGGTACTAGCGGCACAGATACGCAGTATTTT
CASSVGTSGTDTQYF
>NA|TRBJ1-5|TRBV7-8|TRBD1
TGTGCCAGCAGCCGGACAGGGGGCCGGGGCAATCAGCCCCAGCATTTT
CASSRTGGRGNQPQHF
>NA|TRBJ2-4|TRBV5-1|NA
TGCGCCGACGACAGTCAAAACATTCAGTACTTC
CADDSQNIQYF
>few|TRBJ1-5|TRBV24-1|NA
TGTGCCACCAGTGACCGAATACCGCGGGATCAGCCCCAGCATTTT
CATSDRIPRDQPQHF
>NA|TRBJ2-3|TRBV13|NA
TGTGCCAGCAGCTCAATTACAGATACGCAGTATTTT
CASSSITDTQYF
>NA|TRBJ2-5|TRBV5-1|NA
TGCGCCAGCAGCTTGGGGACTACCTCCAAAGAGACCCAGTACTTC
CASSLGTTSKETQYF
>NA|TRBJ1-5|TRBV2|NA
TGTGCCAGCTGCAGGCCATATCAGCCCCAGCATTTT
CASCRPYQPQHF
>many|TRBJ1-1|TRBV30|NA
TGTGCCTGGAGTTTAACTGGTGGTCAGAACACTGAAGCTTTCTTT
CAWSLTGGQNTEAFF
>NA|TRBJ1-1|TRBV28|NA
TGTGCCAGCGGTGGGGGGGCCTTGAACACTGAAGCTTTCTTT
CASGGGALNTEAFF
>NA|TRBJ2-7|TRBV9|NA
TGTGCCAGCAGCGCATCCCCAGGGGTACTCTACGAGCAGTACTTC
CASSASPGVLYEQYF
>NA|TRBJ1-1|TRBV10-3|TRBD1
TGTGCCATCAAACGAGGGGTGGACAGGGGAGGAACTGAAGCTTTCTTT
CAIKRGVDRGGTEAFF
>NA|TRBJ1-2|TRBV9|NA
TGTGCCAGCAGCGGCCGGCCAGGGATCTCACCTCGTAACTATGGCTACACCTTC
CASSGRPGISPRNYGYTF
>NA|TRBJ2-5|TRBV6-5|NA
TGTGCCAGCAGTTACTCGGGGGGACTGAGGGCCCAGTACTTC
CASSYSGGLRAQYF
>once|TRBJ2-3|TRBV9|TRBD2
TGTGCCAGCCGGGGTAGCGGGGGCCCGGGAGATACGCAGTATTTT
CASRGSGGPGDTQYF
>NA|TRBJ2-7|TRBV2|NA
TGTGCCACCCGGGGGAGTCCCTACGAGCAGTACTTC
CATRGSPYEQYF